These 10 T cell receptor beta chains were all obtained from the same sample, sequenced in a study of blood T cell repertoires in COVID-19. Sequencing was performed with immunoSEQ multiplex PCR; in TCRdb, only in-frame clones are kept and a portion is missing. The data hold over 100,000 clones, with less than 85% observed a single time. The material sequenced was peripheral blood. The source is a woman in her sixties or seventies with acute or convalescent COVID-19.

The J gene is TRBJ2-1, the V gene TRBV3-1 (or the pseudogene TRBV3-2), with D possibly being TRBD1 (6 bases). Germline V lookup: CDR1 LGHDT, CDR2 YNNKEL (reference sequence). V was shortened by 1 base and J by 3 bases, with 10 bases between the two germline ends. This CDR3 contains 15 residues. The CDR3 coding sequence is TGTGCCAGCAGCCAAGCCCAGGGGAACTACAATGAGCAGTTCTTC. Protein product: CASSQAQGNYNEQFF.

The rearrangement joins TRBV15 to TRBJ2-7; 7 bases are shared with TRBD1. Germline lookup yields CDR1 LNHNV and CDR2 YYDKDF (reference sequence). J gave up 2 bases and V 3 bases, and 4 bases lay outside the gene matches. This CDR3 comprises 14 residues. The CDR3 is CATSSPTGTYEQYF. The CDR3 DNA sequence: TGTGCCACCAGCAGCCCGACAGGGACCTACGAGCAGTACTTC.

The J gene is TRBJ1-5, the V gene TRBV27; D is possibly TRBD1 (5 bases). CDR3 length: 14 amino acids. From germline, CDR1 is MNHEY and CDR2 SMNVEV (reference sequence). The V end was cut by 2 bases, the J end by 9 bases, with 14 bases between. CDR3 residues: CASSLGGGGWPQHF. In nucleotides, the CDR3 is TGTGCCAGCAGTTTAGGTGGGGGGGGATGGCCCCAGCATTTT.

This clone came up a few times. V usage is TRBV2 and J usage is TRBJ1-1; TRBD1 might be the D (5 bases). CDR1 is SNHLY, CDR2 FYNNEI, per germline. CDR3 length: 12 amino acids. Trimming removed 9 bases at V and 5 bases at J, with 13 bases between. Here the CDR3 reads CASEGRVTEAFF. CDR3 nucleotides: TGTGCCAGTGAGGGGAGGGTTACTGAAGCTTTCTTT.

This clone appeared once. This chain uses TRBV6-1 with TRBJ2-2; 8 bases agree with TRBD1. This CDR3 region has 17 residues. The V segment lost 1 base and the J segment 8 bases; nucleotides outside the gene matches: 12. The germline CDR1 and CDR2 sequences are MNHNS and SASEGT. The DNA for the CDR3 is TGTGCCAGCAGTGAAGTGTGGTCCAGGGGGCATGTAGGGGAGCTGTTTTTT. This codes for CASSEVWSRGHVGELFF.

V and J are TRBV2 and TRBJ2-5; the D is unclear. The V end lost 11 bases, the J end lost 5 bases, and 18 bases lay between the germline ends. The CDR3 length is 13 residues. CDR1 and CDR2 from the germline V gene are SNHLY and FYNNEI. CDR3 residues: CAGRLPLRETQYF. The CDR3 DNA follows: TGTGCCGGTCGACTCCCTCTGAGGGAGACCCAGTACTTC.

This chain joins TRBV15 and TRBJ1-1; 7 bases match TRBD1. In germline, CDR1 is LNHNV, CDR2 YYDKDF (reference sequence). The CDR3 covers 15 residues. J was trimmed by 3 bases and V by 0 bases; bases with no gene match: 4. This chain's CDR3 is CATSRDTGVHTEAFF. Written as DNA, the CDR3 is TGTGCCACCAGCAGAGATACAGGGGTGCACACTGAAGCTTTCTTT.

The CDR3 DNA sequence: TGTGCCAGCAGTGCTGCACCGGGACAGGGAGAAGCTTTCTTT. This codes for CASSAAPGQGEAFF. V gene TRBV28 combines with J gene TRBJ1-1; TRBD1 matches at 9 bases. V shed 5 bases, J shed 8 bases, and the junction held 9 bases outside the gene matches. The CDR3 loop spans 14 amino acids. Germline V gene lookup returns CDR1 MDHEN and CDR2 SYDVKM.

The chain joins TRBV6-2 or TRBV6-3 to TRBJ1-6; 8 positions agree with TRBD1. V lost 4 bases, J lost 10 bases, and 9 bases stayed unmatched. The CDR3 covers 15 residues. Germline CDR1 and CDR2: MNHEY and SVGEGT. The CDR3 region is CASSFRGLRESPLHF. The CDR3 DNA follows: TGTGCCAGCAGTTTCAGGGGGCTCAGAGAATCACCCCTCCACTTT.

CDR3: CSASGGGKGADTQYF. The CDR3 nucleotides read TGCAGTGCTAGTGGGGGGGGAAAAGGCGCAGATACGCAGTATTTT. The chain uses TRBV20-1 and TRBJ2-3; TRBD2 matches 7 bases. Germline V gene data show CDR1 as DFQATT and CDR2 as SNEGSKA (reference sequence). The ends lost 3 bases at V and 4 bases at J; junction bases unmatched: 10. The CDR3 extends over 15 amino acids.